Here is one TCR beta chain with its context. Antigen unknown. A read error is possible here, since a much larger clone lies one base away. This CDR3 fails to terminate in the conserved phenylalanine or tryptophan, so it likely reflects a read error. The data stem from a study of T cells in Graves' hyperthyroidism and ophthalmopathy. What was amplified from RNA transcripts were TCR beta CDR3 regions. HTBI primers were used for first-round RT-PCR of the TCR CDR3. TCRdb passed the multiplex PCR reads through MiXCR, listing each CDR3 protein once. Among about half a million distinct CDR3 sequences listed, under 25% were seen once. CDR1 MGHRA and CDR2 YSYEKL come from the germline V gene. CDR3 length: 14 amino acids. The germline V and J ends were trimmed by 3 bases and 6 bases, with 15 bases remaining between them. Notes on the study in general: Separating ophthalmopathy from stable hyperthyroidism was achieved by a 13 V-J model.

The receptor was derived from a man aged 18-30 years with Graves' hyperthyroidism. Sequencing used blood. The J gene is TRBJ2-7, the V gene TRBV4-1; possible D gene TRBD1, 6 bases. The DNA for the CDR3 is TGCGCCAGCAGCCAGGGCGTAACAGGGCGCGAGCAGTACTAC. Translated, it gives CASSQGVTGREQYY.